A single sample is the source of the 7 T cell receptor beta chains below, sequenced in a study of cytomegalovirus exposure and HLA in healthy donors. Amplification used 60 Vbeta primers and 13 Jbeta primers. Sequencing was performed with immunoSEQ multiplex PCR; in TCRdb, only in-frame clones are kept and a portion is missing. The data contain about 140,000 clones, 70% to 80% of them singletons. The sequenced sample consisted of PBMCs. These receptors were collected from a female donor in good health and CMV-seronegative.

The chain combines TRBV9 with TRBJ2-7; 9 nucleotides line up with TRBD1. Germline V gene lookup returns CDR1 SGDLS and CDR2 YYNGEE. J gave up 5 bases and V 7 bases, and 16 bases lay outside the gene matches. The CDR3 has 16 residues. CDR3 DNA: TGTGCCAGCGGGACAGACCCGGGACAGGGTACCCACGAGCAGTACTTC. This sequence encodes CASGTDPGQGTHEQYF. The full variable domain, completed using reference TRBV9 and TRBJ2-7, is DSGVTQTPKHLITATGQRVTLRCSPRSGDLSVYWYQQSLDQGLQFLIQYYNGEERAKGNILERFSAQQFPDLHSELNLSSLELGDSALYFCASGTDPGQGTHEQYFGPGTRLTVT.

The CDR3 DNA sequence: TGTGCCAGTTCACCGGGACTCAGCTCCAATGAGCAGTTCTTC. It is translated as CASSPGLSSNEQFF. The chain uses TRBV19 and TRBJ2-1, with D possibly matching TRBD2 (6 bases). The germline gives CDR1 LNHDA, CDR2 SQIVND (reference sequence). The CDR3 spans 14 residues. V lost 8 bases and J lost 6, with 17 bases in between.

The rearrangement uses TRBV6-1 and TRBJ1-5; tentative D call: TRBD1 (5 bases). The CDR3 is made up of 16 amino acids. V was clipped by 2 bases and J by 0 bases, with 11 bases between them. The germline gives CDR1 MNHNS, CDR2 SASEGT. The CDR3 region is CASSELGGYSNQPQHF. The CDR3, as DNA: TGTGCCAGCAGTGAATTGGGGGGTTATAGCAATCAGCCCCAGCATTTT.

The chain has TRBV27 and TRBJ1-1; 9 nucleotides align to TRBD1. The CDR3 runs 16 residues. The V and J ends lost 1 base and 4 bases, in that order; junction bases with no gene match: 7. The V gene's germline CDR1 is MNHEY and CDR2 SMNVEV (reference sequence). In DNA, the CDR3 is TGTGCCAGCAGTTTATTACGGACAGGGGAAGGCACTGAAGCTTTCTTT. Amino acid sequence: CASSLLRTGEGTEAFF.

The chain uses TRBV7-9 and TRBJ1-1; 7 nucleotides match TRBD1. The CDR3 extends over 14 amino acids. Germline CDR1 is SEHNR and CDR2 is FQNEAQ (reference sequence). The V and J ends lost 5 bases and 1 base, in that order; junction bases with no gene match: 4. CDR3 protein: CASSTRDRNTEAFF. In DNA form, the CDR3 reads TGTGCCAGCAGCACCCGGGACAGGAACACTGAAGCTTTCTTT.

This chain joins TRBV19 and TRBJ1-1; 8 nucleotides align to TRBD1. V lost 2 bases, J lost 2 bases, and 10 bases stayed unmatched. Per germline, CDR1 LNHDA and CDR2 SQIVND (reference sequence). CDR3 size: 17 residues. The CDR3 DNA is TGTGCCAGTAGTATACGACAGGGGCCGAACCTTAACACTGAAGCTTTCTTT. Translating it yields CASSIRQGPNLNTEAFF.

The chain is built from TRBV10-3 and TRBJ2-7; D perhaps matches TRBD2 (6 bases). This CDR3 contains 15 residues. V lost 5 bases and J lost 2, with 16 bases in between. Looked up from germline, CDR1 is ENHRY and CDR2 is SYGVKD. The CDR3 region is CAISSLAMGAYEQYF. The CDR3 DNA follows: TGTGCCATCAGTAGTCTAGCGATGGGGGCCTACGAGCAGTACTTC.